These 23 T cell receptor beta chains were all obtained from the same sample, sequenced in a study of blood T cell repertoires in COVID-19. Sequencing was performed with immunoSEQ multiplex PCR; in TCRdb, only in-frame clones are kept and a portion is missing. The sample records fewer than 400,000 clones, 65% to 90% being singletons. Material: PBMCs or T cells enriched from blood (not recorded which). The receptors originated from a young man who had recovered from COVID-19.

V is TRBV12-2 and J is TRBJ1-1. TRBV12-2 is deemed a pseudogene. The CDR3 is 14 amino acids. This CDR3 reads CASRSLAGNTEAFF. CDR3 nucleotide sequence: TGTGCAAGTCGCTCACTCGCCGGGAACACTGAAGCTTTCTTT.

The chain couples TRBV24-1 to TRBJ2-7, with TRBD2 matching 11 bases. Looked up from germline, CDR1 is KGHDR and CDR2 is SFDVKD. Unmatched junction bases numbered 8, after V lost 3 bases and J lost 2 bases. CDR3 size: 17 residues. Written as DNA, the CDR3 is TGTGCCACCAGTGATGCGGGGACTAGCGGAACCGCCTACGAGCAGTACTTC. Amino acids: CATSDAGTSGTAYEQYF.

The rearrangement joins TRBV28 to TRBJ2-7, with 13 bases lining up with TRBD2. The CDR3 is 20 residues long. J lost 0 bases, V lost 5 bases, and 16 bases had no gene match. Germline assignment: CDR1 MDHEN and CDR2 SYDVKM. The CDR3 loop is CASSILLGLAGVPLSYEQYF. The CDR3 DNA sequence: TGTGCCAGCAGTATCCTTCTCGGACTAGCGGGAGTCCCCCTCTCCTACGAGCAGTACTTC. Supplemented by reference TRBV28 and TRBJ2-7, the full variable domain reads DVKVTQSSRYLVKRTGEKVFLECVQDMDHENMFWYRQDPGLGLRLIYFSYDVKMKEKGDIPEGYSVSREKKERFSLILESASTNQTSMYLCASSILLGLAGVPLSYEQYFGPGTRLTVT.

This sequence joins TRBV19 and TRBJ2-1; 8 nucleotides agree with TRBD2. The germline V gene encodes CDR1 LNHDA and CDR2 SQIVND (reference sequence). The CDR3 runs 16 residues. V was pared by 7 bases and J by 6 bases, with 14 bases of the junction left unmatched. The chain's CDR3 is CASMAAGALRTNEQFF. In DNA, the CDR3 is TGTGCCAGTATGGCAGCGGGGGCTCTCCGCACCAATGAGCAGTTCTTC.

The chain is built from TRBV12-3 or TRBV12-4 and TRBJ2-5, with D tentatively TRBD2 (5 bases). The CDR3 is 13 amino acids. V lost 3 bases, J lost 5 bases, and 10 bases lay in between. CDR3 sequence: CASSFLGDETQYF. Written as DNA, the CDR3 is TGTGCCAGCAGTTTTCTGGGAGACGAGACCCAGTACTTC.

V and J are TRBV12-5 and TRBJ1-1; D ambiguous. From germline, CDR1 is LGHNT and CDR2 FRNRAP. The CDR3 runs 14 residues. Trimming removed 1 base at V and 8 bases at J, with 14 bases between. DNA for the CDR3: TGTGCTAGTGGTTTGGCTTCAGACTTCGGAGAAGCTTTCTTT. Protein sequence: CASGLASDFGEAFF.

This chain joins TRBV15 and TRBJ1-1, with D uncertain. V lost 6 bases, J lost 8 bases, and 16 bases lay in between. Per the germline V gene, CDR1 is LNHNV and CDR2 is YYDKDF (reference sequence). The CDR3 has 13 amino acids. CDR3 DNA sequence: TGTGCCACCAGGCAGAGAGGAGCTACCGAAGCTTTCTTT. Translated: CATRQRGATEAFF.

This clone was seen just once. This chain connects TRBV27 to TRBJ2-1; maybe TRBD1 (6 bases). The length of the CDR3 is 16 residues. V was trimmed by 2 bases and J by 0 bases, leaving 11 bases between them. The germline V gene encodes CDR1 MNHEY and CDR2 SMNVEV (reference sequence). CDR3 sequence reads: CASSLDPDSSYNEQFF. CDR3 sequence (DNA): TGTGCCAGCAGTTTAGACCCGGACAGCTCCTACAATGAGCAGTTCTTC.

V is TRBV5-1 and J is TRBJ2-1, with D perhaps TRBD2 (6 bases). Trimming removed 3 bases from V and 5 bases from J, with 18 bases in between. The germline CDR1 and CDR2 sequences are SGHRS and YFSETQ. The CDR3 runs to 16 residues. The CDR3: CASSWVLAPGDNEQFF. Written as DNA, the CDR3 is TGCGCCAGCAGCTGGGTACTAGCACCCGGAGACAATGAGCAGTTCTTC.

In its sample, this clone ranks as medium-sized. This chain joins TRBV7-9 and TRBJ1-2; D is possibly TRBD1 (5 bases). The CDR3 is 13 amino acids. Germline V CDR1 and CDR2: SEHNR, FQNEAQ (reference sequence). V shed 4 bases and J shed 7 bases, with 13 bases lying between them. CDR3 nucleotide sequence: TGTGCCAGCAGCTCACCAGGGCAACGTGGCTACACCTTC. This translates into CASSSPGQRGYTF.

The chain joins TRBV6-5 to TRBJ2-2; no reliable D call. This CDR3 spans 12 amino acids. Trimming took 6 bases from V and 6 from J, leaving 8 bases between them. Germline assignment: CDR1 MNHEY and CDR2 SVGAGI. The CDR3 protein is CASSPVAGELFF. The CDR3 nucleotides read TGTGCCAGCAGCCCCGTTGCCGGGGAGCTGTTTTTT.

This chain connects TRBV5-4 to TRBJ1-1; D perhaps matches TRBD1 (5 bases). This CDR3 comprises 15 residues. CDR1 and CDR2 (germline): SGHNT, YYREEE (reference sequence). V dropped 7 bases and J dropped 1 base, with 17 bases sitting between them. CDR3 sequence: CASQAMQGANTEAFF. CDR3 DNA sequence: TGTGCCAGCCAAGCTATGCAAGGGGCGAACACTGAAGCTTTCTTT. The whole variable domain, filled in from reference TRBV5-4 and TRBJ1-1, reads ETGVTQSPTHLIKTRGQQVTLRCSSQSGHNTVSWYQQALGQGPQFIFQYYREEENGRGNFPPRFSGLQFPNYSSELNVNALELDDSALYLCASQAMQGANTEAFFGQGTRLTVV.

The chain employs TRBV19 and TRBJ1-5; D perhaps matches TRBD1 (6 bases). V was trimmed by 3 bases and J by 7 bases, leaving 16 bases between them. The length of the CDR3 is 15 residues. Germline V gene lookup returns CDR1 LNHDA and CDR2 SQIVND (reference sequence). DNA of the CDR3: TGTGCCAGTAGTATGGGGCAGGGGTTCGACCAGCCCCAGCATTTT. This translates into CASSMGQGFDQPQHF.

V usage is TRBV23-1 and J usage is TRBJ2-3, with 10 bases matching TRBD1. TRBV23-1 is an ORF, and what it does is uncertain. The CDR3 length is 16 residues. V lost 4 bases to trimming and J lost 2 bases; unmatched junction nucleotides: 6. The CDR3 region is CASSRPGTGDTDTQYF. The CDR3, as DNA: TGCGCCAGCAGTCGCCCCGGGACAGGGGACACAGATACGCAGTATTTT.

The chain carries TRBV7-2 and TRBJ1-4, with TRBD1 as a possible D gene (5 bases). V was shortened by 5 bases and J by 8 bases, with 12 bases between the two germline ends. Germline V CDR1 and CDR2: SGHTA, FQGNSA. The CDR3 consists of 13 residues. CDR3 sequence reads: CASSQYGGEKLFF. DNA for the CDR3: TGTGCCAGCAGCCAATATGGGGGGGAAAAACTGTTTTTT.

This chain uses TRBV11-2 with TRBJ1-4; TRBD1 matches at 9 bases. V lost 4 bases, J lost 3 bases, and 6 bases stayed unmatched. Germline values: CDR1 SGHAT, CDR2 FQNNGV. The CDR3 is 16 residues long. Here the CDR3 DNA reads TGTGCCAGCAGCTCAACAGGGGGCTTGGCTAATGAAAAACTGTTTTTT. Encoded protein: CASSSTGGLANEKLFF. Looking up the rest from reference TRBV11-2 and TRBJ1-4 gives the full variable domain: EAGVAQSPRYKIIEKRQSVAFWCNPISGHATLYWYQQILGQGPKLLIQFQNNGVVDDSQLPKDRFSAERLKGVDSTLKIQPAKLEDSAVYLCASSSTGGLANEKLFFGSGTQLSVL.

The chain joins TRBV5-1 to TRBJ2-5; 16 bases fit TRBD2. In germline, CDR1 is SGHRS, CDR2 YFSETQ. This CDR3 region has 19 residues. V gave up 4 bases and J gave up 0 bases; unmatched junction bases: 9. CDR3 sequence reads: CASSTGLAGGPSYQETQYF. CDR3 bases: TGCGCCAGCAGCACGGGACTAGCGGGAGGGCCATCGTACCAAGAGACCCAGTACTTC.

In its sample, this clone was seen a few times. The chain combines TRBV29-1 with TRBJ1-2; tentatively, D is TRBD1 (6 bases). The CDR3 totals 13 residues. Germline CDR1 is SQVTM and CDR2 is ANQGSEA. Trimming took 3 bases from V and 2 from J, leaving 10 bases between them. CDR3 nucleotides: TGCAGCGTTGAGGGACACGAAAACTATGGCTACACCTTC. Its protein product is CSVEGHENYGYTF.

The V call is TRBV6-5, the J call TRBJ1-1, with D possibly matching TRBD1 (5 bases). The CDR3 length is 13 residues. The germline CDR1 and CDR2 sequences are MNHEY and SVGAGI. V gave up 5 bases and J gave up 6 bases, with 13 bases separating them. Written as DNA, the CDR3 is TGTGCCAGCAGTACAGGTAGGCAGCCTGAAGCTTTCTTT. As protein: CASSTGRQPEAFF.

This clone showed up just a few times. V is TRBV6-5 and J is TRBJ2-7, with TRBD2 identical over 8 bases. CDR3 length: 14 residues. From germline, CDR1 is MNHEY and CDR2 SVGAGI. V lost 6 bases and J lost 4; bases outside the gene matches: 8. As DNA, the CDR3 is TGTGCCAGCAGATTCCGACTAGCGCAATACGAGCAGTACTTC. Encoded protein: CASRFRLAQYEQYF.

The chain carries TRBV7-8 and TRBJ2-1; 8 positions agree with TRBD2. The junction had 7 bases not matched to a gene; V was cut back by 5 bases and J by 7 bases. This CDR3 has 14 residues. Germline CDR1 is SGHVS and CDR2 is FQNEAQ. The CDR3 region is CASSGRGGRNEQFF. The DNA for the CDR3 is TGTGCCAGCAGCGGACGGGGGGGTAGAAATGAGCAGTTCTTC.

The chain combines TRBV6-5 with TRBJ2-7; TRBD1 is a possible D gene (6 bases). The ends were cut back, 7 bases at V and 0 bases at J, with 13 bases in the middle. The CDR3 is made up of 14 amino acids. Germline CDR1 reads MNHEY; CDR2 reads SVGAGI. CDR3 protein: CASNGGQSSYEQYF. For the CDR3, the DNA is TGTGCCAGCAATGGTGGACAGAGCTCCTACGAGCAGTACTTC.

The chain combines TRBV5-1 with TRBJ2-7; tentative D call: TRBD2 (6 bases). The germline V and J ends were trimmed by 4 bases and 0 bases, with 14 bases remaining between them. Germline V gene data show CDR1 as SGHRS and CDR2 as YFSETQ. The CDR3 runs 15 residues. CDR3 DNA sequence: TGCGCCAGCAGCCCCGGGACTCAGAGCTCCTACGAGCAGTACTTC. Its protein is CASSPGTQSSYEQYF.